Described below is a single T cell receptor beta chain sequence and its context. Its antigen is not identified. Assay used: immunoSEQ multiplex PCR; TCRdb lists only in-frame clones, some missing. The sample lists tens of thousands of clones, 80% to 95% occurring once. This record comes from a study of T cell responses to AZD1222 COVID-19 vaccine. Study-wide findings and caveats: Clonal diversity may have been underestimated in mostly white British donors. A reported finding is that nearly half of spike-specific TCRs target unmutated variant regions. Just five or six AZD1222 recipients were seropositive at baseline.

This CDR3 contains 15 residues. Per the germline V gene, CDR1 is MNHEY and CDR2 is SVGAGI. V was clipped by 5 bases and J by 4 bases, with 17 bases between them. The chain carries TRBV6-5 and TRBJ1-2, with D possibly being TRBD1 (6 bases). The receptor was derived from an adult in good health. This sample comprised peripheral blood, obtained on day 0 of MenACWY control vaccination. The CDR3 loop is CASSPLDAGAYGYTF. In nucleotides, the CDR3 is TGTGCCAGCAGTCCCTTGGATGCAGGGGCCTATGGCTACACCTTC.